This T cell receptor (beta chain) was captured by sequencing in a study of blood T cells in healthy people across ages. Across the study: Per two T cells, template switching captured roughly one barcoded beta molecule. Regarding the study as a whole: TCR beta diversity, measured per million T cells, fell in a roughly linear way with age.

Per-sample PBMC isolation yielded at least 7 million cells. The CDR3 length is 17 residues. Trimming took 5 bases from V and 6 from J, leaving 27 bases between them. Per germline, CDR1 DFQATT and CDR2 SNEGSKA (reference sequence). Points on this clonotype: Its cognate antigen is unknown.

Through a sample-barcoded 5' primer and a J-beta primer mix, a second PCR was run for 7 to 11 cycles. Each TCR beta cDNA got a 12-nucleotide random molecular identifier. Via MiXCR, TCRdb re-called the 5' RACE reads, giving one row per CDR3 protein. The table lists around 790,000 distinct CDR3 sequences, approximately 44% of them singletons. The receptor was isolated from a man in his sixties in good health. Sequenced: blood. The chain carries TRBV20-1 and TRBJ2-3; no firm D call. The CDR3: CSAEPFGVVGLGDTQYF. For the CDR3, the DNA is TGCAGTGCTGAGCCCTTCGGCGTGGTTGGCTTGGGGGATACGCAGTATTTT.